This TCR beta chain was observed in a study of shared clonotypes between healthy human individuals. Profiling relied on immunoSEQ multiplex PCR, and the TCRdb table lists in-frame clones only, not all of them. The top ten hold 0.36% of the sample, which has 1,400,000 or so clones, around 98.5% seen once. Material: naive CD4+ T cells sorted from blood. Subset specified: CD45RA+ positively selected. The sequence was collected from a man between 25 and 39 years old in good health.

As DNA, the CDR3 is TGCGCCAGCAGTGAGGGTGTGGGGGAGTACTTTAAGCAGTACTTC. It specifies CASSEGVGEYFKQYF. The chain combines TRBV10-1 with TRBJ2-7; D tentatively reads TRBD1 or TRBD2 (5 bases each). The V gene's germline CDR1 is WNHNN and CDR2 SYGVQD (reference sequence). The CDR3 is 15 residues long. V dropped 2 bases and J dropped 8 bases, with 19 bases sitting between them.